The rows below give T cell receptor beta chains drawn from one sample of a study of blood T cell repertoires in COVID-19. Profiling relied on immunoSEQ multiplex PCR, and the TCRdb table lists in-frame clones only, not all of them. The data contain approximately 280,000 clones, around nine tenths of them singletons. Material for sequencing was peripheral blood. These receptors originate from an older woman with acute or convalescent COVID-19. Each CDR3 is given with its conserved first and last residue. Fields, in order: D gene, V gene, clone size, J gene, CDR3 protein, CDR3 DNA. A D gene is named only where the DNA matches it firmly. Some rows have no size entry. The others give once, few or many, or a class for an expanded clone.

-	TRBV11-2	-	TRBJ1-1	CASSLGRPTEAFF	TGTGCCAGCAGCTTAGGGAGGCCCACTGAAGCTTTCTTT
TRBD2	TRBV7-2	once	TRBJ2-7	CASSLLAGGRYEQYF	TGTGCCAGCAGCTTACTAGCGGGAGGTCGCTACGAGCAGTACTTC
TRBD1	TRBV12-3/TRBV12-4	-	TRBJ2-7	CATGTGVPYEQYF	TGTGCCACCGGGACAGGGGTTCCCTACGAGCAGTACTTC
-	TRBV7-3	-	TRBJ1-6	CASSLYGDSPLHF	TGTGCCAGCAGCTTATACGGGGATTCACCCCTCCACTTT
TRBD1	TRBV5-6	-	TRBJ1-2	CASSLPGQTTYGYTF	TGTGCCAGCAGCCTGCCGGGACAGACTACCTATGGCTACACCTTC
TRBD1	TRBV7-8	-	TRBJ2-3	CASSLAPGQVRADTQYF	TGTGCCAGCAGCTTAGCGCCGGGACAGGTTCGCGCAGATACGCAGTATTTT
-	TRBV2	-	TRBJ2-5	CASSEARQYF	TGTGCCAGCAGTGAAGCGAGGCAGTACTTC
-	TRBV12-3/TRBV12-4	-	TRBJ2-1	CASSFISEQFF	TGTGCCAGCAGTTTTATTAGTGAGCAGTTCTTC
-	TRBV5-5	-	TRBJ1-6	CASSPYGLDSPLHF	TGTGCCAGCAGCCCCTACGGGTTGGATTCACCCCTCCACTTT
TRBD1	TRBV4-1	-	TRBJ1-2	CASSQEQGLFRGYTF	TGCGCCAGCAGCCAGGAACAGGGGTTGTTTCGTGGCTACACCTTC
-	TRBV12-5	once	TRBJ2-1	CASGRPLTQRYNEQFF	TGTGCTAGTGGTCGACCTCTGACCCAGAGGTACAATGAGCAGTTCTTC
TRBD1	TRBV28	-	TRBJ2-7	CASLPSIRTGSSYEQYF	TGTGCCAGCCTTCCCTCTATAAGGACAGGTAGCTCCTACGAGCAGTACTTC
-	TRBV12-3/TRBV12-4	-	TRBJ1-1	CATGEGMAEAFF	TGTGCCACAGGGGAGGGAATGGCTGAAGCTTTCTTT
-	TRBV7-8	-	TRBJ1-1	CASGGHIEAFF	TGTGCCAGCGGGGGACACATTGAAGCTTTCTTT
-	TRBV19	-	TRBJ2-5	CASSIPAQGRQETQYF	TGTGCCAGTAGTATCCCCGCCCAGGGGCGACAAGAGACCCAGTACTTC
-	TRBV28	-	TRBJ1-5	CASSITTGLGNQPQHF	TGTGCCAGCAGTATAACCACAGGGCTAGGCAATCAGCCCCAGCATTTT
-	TRBV30	-	TRBJ2-3	CAGFGTSLPNTQYF	TGTGCCGGATTCGGGACAAGCCTCCCCAATACGCAGTATTTT
-	TRBV21-1	-	TRBJ2-7	CASSKVWRSDEQYF	TGTGCCAGCAGCAAAGTTTGGAGGAGCGACGAGCAGTACTTC
-	TRBV7-9	few	TRBJ1-3	CASSFAQGSGNTIYF	TGTGCCAGCAGCTTTGCGCAGGGATCAGGAAACACCATATATTTT
-	TRBV19	-	TRBJ2-3	CASTLGGAAEDTQYF	TGTGCCAGTACCCTCGGTGGAGCGGCCGAGGATACGCAGTATTTT
TRBD1	TRBV14	few	TRBJ2-7	CASSHPGQSYYEQYF	TGTGCCAGCAGCCACCCGGGACAGAGCTACTACGAGCAGTACTTC
TRBD1	TRBV7-9	-	TRBJ1-5	CARGTGDGWNQPQHF	TGTGCCCGGGGGACAGGGGATGGCTGGAATCAGCCCCAGCATTTT
-	TRBV10-2	-	TRBJ1-6	CASTLPIPGSPLHF	TGCGCCAGCACCCTCCCAATCCCGGGTTCACCCCTCCACTTT
-	TRBV29-1	-	TRBJ2-7	CSVAGGAGVYEQYF	TGCAGCGTTGCAGGGGGCGCGGGGGTCTACGAGCAGTACTTC
-	TRBV11-2	-	TRBJ2-5	CASSLGTQETQYF	TGTGCCAGCAGCCTTGGGACTCAAGAGACCCAGTACTTC
-	TRBV19	-	TRBJ2-3	CASSIFETTSTDTQYF	TGTGCCAGTAGTATTTTCGAAACAACTAGTACAGATACGCAGTATTTT
TRBD2	TRBV4-2	-	TRBJ2-7	CASSQVSGGYEQYF	TGTGCCAGCAGCCAAGTCTCGGGGGGGTACGAGCAGTACTTC
TRBD1	TRBV7-9	-	TRBJ1-5	CASSLGDRGSNQPQHF	TGTGCCAGCAGCTTAGGGGACAGGGGGAGTAATCAGCCCCAGCATTTT
-	TRBV10-3	-	TRBJ1-4	CAIGRTDLLNEKLFF	TGTGCCATCGGCCGGACAGACCTGCTCAATGAAAAACTGTTTTTT
TRBD1	TRBV23-1	-	TRBJ2-7	CASSLRQGSSYEQYF	TGCGCCAGCAGTCTTCGACAGGGCAGCTCCTACGAGCAGTACTTC
-	TRBV28	once	TRBJ2-2	CASSLAYVAGELFF	TGTGCCAGCAGTCTAGCGTATGTGGCCGGGGAGCTGTTTTTT
TRBD1	TRBV30	few	TRBJ2-7	CAYKDRDSYEQYF	TGTGCCTACAAGGACAGGGACTCCTACGAGCAGTACTTC
TRBD2	TRBV11-2	-	TRBJ2-1	CASSTWTSGLYNEQFF	TGTGCCAGCAGCACCTGGACTAGCGGGCTTTACAATGAGCAGTTCTTC